The rows below give T cell receptor beta chains drawn from one sample of a study of blood T cell repertoires in COVID-19. Sequencing was performed with immunoSEQ multiplex PCR; in TCRdb, only in-frame clones are kept and a portion is missing. The sample shows roughly 170,000 clones, about nine tenths of them seen only once. The specimen sequenced was peripheral blood. The receptors derive from a man aged 55-75 years with acute or convalescent COVID-19. The CDR3 runs from the conserved cysteine through the conserved F or W. D genes are given only for firm matches. The size of a clone is reported for some rows only, either as once, few or many, or as a class for expanded clones.

>14|-|TRBV18|TRBJ1-1|-
CASSRGSQGNEAFF
TGTGCCAGCTCACGTGGTTCTCAGGGGAATGAAGCTTTCTTT
>15|-|TRBV5-5|TRBJ1-4|-
CASSLDGAGSEKLFF
TGTGCCAGCAGCTTGGACGGGGCCGGGAGTGAAAAACTGTTTTTT
>17|few|TRBV4-1|TRBJ1-2|TRBD1
CASSQGGTAFSPYGYTF
TGCGCCAGCAGCCAAGGAGGGACAGCATTTTCACCCTATGGCTACACCTTC
>14|-|TRBV19|TRBJ1-2|-
CASSIDPARGGYTF
TGTGCCAGTAGTATAGATCCGGCCAGGGGTGGCTACACCTTC
>15|-|TRBV27|TRBJ2-2|-
CASSSDSLGAGELFF
TGTGCCAGCAGTTCTGACTCCCTAGGGGCCGGGGAGCTGTTTTTT
>14|few|TRBV15|TRBJ1-1|TRBD1
CATSGTGGDTEAFF
TGTGCCACCAGCGGGACAGGGGGCGACACTGAAGCTTTCTTT
>16|-|TRBV5-1|TRBJ1-2|-
CASSPTGSLGDYGYTF
TGCGCCAGCAGCCCCACAGGGAGTCTGGGGGACTATGGCTACACCTTC
>14|-|TRBV7-9|TRBJ1-1|-
CASSLRSVNTEAFF
TGTGCCAGCAGCTTGAGGTCGGTGAACACTGAAGCTTTCTTT
>16|-|TRBV30|TRBJ1-5|TRBD1
CAWSGRGTAINQPQHF
TGTGCCTGGAGTGGGAGGGGGACAGCGATAAATCAGCCCCAGCATTTT
>13|-|TRBV19|TRBJ2-5|-
CASSKSQQETQYF
TGTGCCAGTAGTAAATCGCAGCAAGAGACCCAGTACTTC
>15|-|TRBV19|TRBJ2-1|TRBD2
CASRLTSGAYNEQFF
TGTGCCAGTAGACTGACTAGCGGGGCCTACAATGAGCAGTTCTTC
>17|-|TRBV18|TRBJ1-1|TRBD1
CASSPPGQVGLNTEAFF
TGTGCCAGCTCACCGCCGGGACAGGTCGGTCTGAACACTGAAGCTTTCTTT
>16|once|TRBV18|TRBJ1-5|-
CASSGSGSNSNQPQHF
TGTGCCAGCTCTGGGTCGGGGTCAAATAGCAATCAGCCCCAGCATTTT
>16|-|TRBV25-1|TRBJ1-6|-
CATSGRGAVSGSPLHF
TGTGCCACTTCAGGCCGGGGGGCGGTGAGTGGTTCACCCCTCCACTTT
>13|-|TRBV7-9|TRBJ1-1|-
CASSDVGGTEAFF
TGTGCCAGCAGCGACGTAGGGGGCACTGAAGCTTTCTTT
>15|-|TRBV19|TRBJ1-5|-
CASSKITGNNQPQHF
TGTGCCAGTAGTAAGATTACAGGGAACAATCAGCCCCAGCATTTT
>14|-|TRBV5-4|TRBJ1-3|-
CASSSGGSGNTIYF
TGTGCCAGCTCTTCAGGTGGCTCTGGAAACACCATATATTTT
>15|-|TRBV7-2|TRBJ1-5|TRBD1
CASSSGQGSNQPQHF
TGTGCCAGCAGCTCGGGACAGGGTAGCAATCAGCCCCAGCATTTT
>16|-|TRBV7-3|TRBJ2-2|TRBD2
CASSPTSGRTTGELFF
TGTGCCAGCAGCCCCACTAGCGGGAGGACTACCGGGGAGCTGTTTTTT
>15|-|TRBV24-1|TRBJ2-5|TRBD2
CATRPGTSGQETQYF
TGTGCCACCAGGCCGGGGACTAGCGGGCAAGAGACCCAGTACTTC
>14|-|TRBV5-1|TRBJ2-3|-
CASSFTEPTDTQYF
TGCGCCAGCAGCTTCACGGAGCCGACAGATACGCAGTATTTT
>13|-|TRBV11-3|TRBJ2-7|TRBD2
CATKRGSSREQYF
TGTGCCACAAAGCGCGGGAGTTCTAGGGAGCAGTACTTC
>14|-|TRBV5-1|TRBJ2-7|TRBD1
CASSSLGQGPLWYF
TGCGCCAGCAGCTCGTTGGGACAGGGTCCCCTTTGGTACTTC
>14|-|TRBV12-5|TRBJ2-1|-
CASGLGQVSNEQFF
TGTGCTAGTGGTTTGGGACAGGTGAGCAATGAGCAGTTCTTC
>11|-|TRBV3-1/TRBV3-2|TRBJ2-3|-
CASSPGNTQYF
TGTGCCAGCAGCCCGGGTAATACGCAGTATTTT
>18|few|TRBV5-4|TRBJ1-1|TRBD1
CASSFYLTGDPMNTEAFF
TGTGCCAGCAGCTTTTACCTTACAGGGGACCCTATGAACACTGAAGCTTTCTTT
>13|-|TRBV2|TRBJ1-4|-
CASEETNDEKLFF
TGTGCCAGCGAGGAGACCAACGATGAAAAACTGTTTTTT
>17|-|TRBV6-1|TRBJ2-1|TRBD1
CASSEKGTGWGYNEQFF
TGTGCCAGCAGTGAAAAGGGGACAGGGTGGGGATACAATGAGCAGTTCTTC
>14|once|TRBV7-9|TRBJ2-7|TRBD1
CASSLGQGALEQYF
TGTGCCAGCAGCTTAGGACAGGGGGCACTCGAGCAGTACTTC
>15|-|TRBV6-5|TRBJ1-5|TRBD1
CASLRDSPHNQPQHF
TGTGCCAGCCTCCGGGACAGCCCGCACAATCAGCCCCAGCATTTT
>13|-|TRBV10-3|TRBJ1-5|-
CAISDGGNQPQHF
TGTGCCATCAGTGACGGGGGCAATCAGCCCCAGCATTTT
>16|few|TRBV5-1|TRBJ1-1|-
CASSLGTGPRNTEAFF
TGCGCCAGCAGCTTGGGTACAGGGCCTCGGAACACTGAAGCTTTCTTT
>15|-|TRBV29-1|TRBJ1-2|-
CSVEFDEGVSYGYTF
TGCAGCGTTGAATTTGACGAGGGGGTGAGCTATGGCTACACCTTC
>13|-|TRBV12-3/TRBV12-4|TRBJ2-5|-
CASSLLARETQYF
TGTGCCAGCAGTTTACTTGCGCGGGAGACCCAGTACTTC
>13|once|TRBV6-5|TRBJ2-5|-
CASSYSPSKTQYF
TGTGCCAGCAGTTACTCCCCCAGTAAGACCCAGTACTTC
>17|-|TRBV7-9|TRBJ2-7|TRBD2
CASTVLGEGLISYEQYF
TGTGCCAGCACCGTCCTTGGGGAGGGCTTAATTTCCTACGAGCAGTACTTC
>15|-|TRBV11-2|TRBJ1-2|TRBD1
CASSPTGTGLYGYTF
TGTGCCAGCAGCCCGACCGGGACAGGCTTATATGGCTACACCTTC
>13|-|TRBV9|TRBJ2-5|-
CASSRPGSETQYF
TGTGCCAGCAGCCGGCCGGGGTCAGAGACCCAGTACTTC
>15|-|TRBV5-6|TRBJ1-1|TRBD1
CASSSTRTGSTEAFF
TGTGCCAGCAGCTCAACCCGGACAGGATCAACTGAAGCTTTCTTT
>13|-|TRBV19|TRBJ1-4|-
CASRTGTNEKLFF
TGTGCCAGTAGGACAGGCACAAATGAAAAACTGTTTTTT
>18|-|TRBV7-9|TRBJ1-5|-
CASIFTGAPGTRSQPQHF
TGTGCCAGCATCTTTACCGGGGCTCCCGGGACACGGAGTCAGCCCCAGCATTTT
>14|-|TRBV2|TRBJ1-4|TRBD1
CASATGTGGEKLFF
TGTGCCAGCGCAACCGGGACAGGGGGTGAAAAACTGTTTTTT
>15|-|TRBV27|TRBJ1-5|-
CASRTDQDSNQPQHF
TGTGCCAGCCGGACAGACCAAGATAGCAATCAGCCCCAGCATTTT
>15|-|TRBV5-4|TRBJ1-2|TRBD1
CASSPGTGQLYGYTF
TGTGCCAGCAGCCCCGGGACAGGACAGCTCTATGGCTACACCTTC
>14|-|TRBV7-9|TRBJ2-1|TRBD2
CASTLAGLYNEQFF
TGTGCCAGCACCCTAGCGGGGTTGTACAATGAGCAGTTCTTC
>13|-|TRBV18|TRBJ1-4|-
CASSPTGWEKLFF
TGTGCCAGCTCACCAACAGGGTGGGAAAAACTGTTTTTT
>16|once|TRBV19|TRBJ2-3|TRBD2
CASSISGRAPTDTQYF
TGTGCCAGTAGTATATCCGGGAGGGCCCCCACAGATACGCAGTATTTT
>16|-|TRBV19|TRBJ2-2|-
CASSIPDRGGTGELFF
TGTGCCAGTAGTATACCCGACAGGGGAGGGACCGGGGAGCTGTTTTTT
>15|-|TRBV6-2/TRBV6-3|TRBJ2-5|TRBD2
CASSYSGGSRETQYF
TGTGCCAGCAGTTACTCAGGCGGGAGTAGGGAGACCCAGTACTTC
>15|once|TRBV7-9|TRBJ2-3|TRBD1
CASSLTGELADTQYF
TGTGCCAGCAGCCTCACAGGGGAATTGGCAGATACGCAGTATTTT
>13|-|TRBV5-4|TRBJ1-4|-
CASSPGGHEKLFF
TGTGCCAGCAGCCCGGGAGGGCATGAAAAACTGTTTTTT
>15|-|TRBV11-2|TRBJ2-1|TRBD2
CASSLALAGGNEQFF
TGTGCCAGCAGCTTAGCCCTAGCGGGGGGAAATGAGCAGTTCTTC
>15|-|TRBV24-1|TRBJ2-3|-
CATSEHRAGTDTQYF
TGTGCCACCAGTGAGCACAGGGCCGGGACAGATACGCAGTATTTT